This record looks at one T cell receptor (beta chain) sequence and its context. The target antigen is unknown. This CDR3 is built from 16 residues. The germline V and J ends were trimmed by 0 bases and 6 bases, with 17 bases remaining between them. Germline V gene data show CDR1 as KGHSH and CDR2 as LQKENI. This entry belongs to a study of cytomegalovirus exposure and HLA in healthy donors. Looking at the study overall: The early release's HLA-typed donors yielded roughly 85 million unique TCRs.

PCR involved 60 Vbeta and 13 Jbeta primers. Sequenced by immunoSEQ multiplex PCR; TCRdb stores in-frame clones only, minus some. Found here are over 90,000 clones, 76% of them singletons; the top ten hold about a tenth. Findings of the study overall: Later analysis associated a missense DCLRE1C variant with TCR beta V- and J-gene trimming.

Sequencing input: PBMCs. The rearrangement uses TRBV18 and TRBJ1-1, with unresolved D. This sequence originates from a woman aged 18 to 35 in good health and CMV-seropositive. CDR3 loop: CASSPPVGPKAAEAFF. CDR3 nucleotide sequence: TGTGCCAGCTCACCACCAGTGGGCCCCAAGGCCGCTGAAGCTTTCTTT.